Each of the 25 T cell receptor beta chains below was sequenced from the same sample in a study of blood T cell repertoires in COVID-19. Sequencing used immunoSEQ multiplex PCR; TCRdb keeps in-frame clones, though not all of them. This table holds just over 650,000 clones, around 90% found once. What was sequenced was peripheral blood. Every receptor here comes from a woman aged 18-29 years with acute or convalescent COVID-19.

The chain uses TRBV30 and TRBJ1-1; 9 bases map to TRBD1. Trimming removed 2 bases from V and 6 bases from J; junction bases left unmatched: 7. This CDR3 is 14 amino acids long. Germline V lookup: CDR1 GTSNPN, CDR2 SVGIG (reference sequence). The CDR3 region has the DNA TGTGCCTGGAGTCCCGGACAGGGGACTGCTGAAGCTTTCTTT. It yields the protein CAWSPGQGTAEAFF.

On this clone itself: A read error may account for a junction end that differs from germline. The gene calls are TRBV5-5 and TRBJ2-7; D is perhaps TRBD2 (7 bases). Per germline, CDR1 SGHKS and CDR2 YYEKEE (reference sequence). The CDR3 covers 14 residues. CDR3 DNA: TGCGCCAGCAGCCAAGGGGGGGGTCTTAGCGAGCAGTACTTC. This encodes CASSQGGGLSEQYF.

The table lists this clone with a count of one. This chain uses TRBV30 with TRBJ1-6, with unresolved D. V was pared by 1 base and J by 8 bases, with 12 bases between. Germline-derived CDR1 and CDR2 are GTSNPN and SVGIG (reference sequence). There are 14 residues in the CDR3. In DNA form, the CDR3 reads TGTGCCTGGAGTGACTGGACTCCCCATTCACCCCTCCACTTT. Translated, it gives CAWSDWTPHSPLHF.

The chain is built from TRBV2 and TRBJ1-1, with a tentative D call TRBD1 (5 bases). This CDR3 region has 14 residues. The ends were cut back, 5 bases at V and 5 bases at J, with 15 bases in the middle. The germline V gene encodes CDR1 SNHLY and CDR2 FYNNEI. This CDR3 reads CASSFPLGDTEAFF. The CDR3 nucleotides are TGTGCCAGCAGTTTCCCCCTAGGGGATACTGAAGCTTTCTTT.

J is TRBJ1-6 and V is TRBV6-5; no firm D call. V was cut by 5 bases and J by 7 bases, with 6 bases left in between. Per germline, CDR1 MNHEY and CDR2 SVGAGI. This CDR3 spans 12 amino acids. The chain's CDR3 is CASSHRNSPLHF. The DNA of the CDR3 is TGTGCCAGCAGTCATAGAAATTCACCCCTCCACTTT.

The J gene is TRBJ2-5, the V gene TRBV30, with 9 nucleotides matching TRBD2. The germline V gene has CDR1 GTSNPN and CDR2 SVGIG (reference sequence). The CDR3 totals 14 residues. With V trimmed by 0 bases and J by 9 bases, 8 bases remained unmatched. The CDR3 is CAWSVGGGAPSQYF. CDR3 DNA sequence: TGTGCCTGGAGTGTAGGCGGGGGGGCCCCATCCCAGTACTTC. Full variable domain (remainder filled in from reference TRBV30 and TRBJ2-5): SQTIHQWPATLVQPVGSPLSLECTVEGTSNPNLYWYRQAAGRGLQLLFYSVGIGQISSEVPQNLSASRPQDRQFILSSKKLLLSDSGFYLCAWSVGGGAPSQYFGPGTRLLVL.

The genes are TRBV19 and TRBJ1-4, with D hard to call. Looked up from germline, CDR1 is LNHDA and CDR2 is SQIVND (reference sequence). The CDR3 has 13 residues. V was clipped by 6 bases and J by 4 bases, with 9 bases between them. The CDR3, as DNA: TGTGCCAGTAGCCCGGGATTTAATGAAAAACTGTTTTTT. Encoded protein: CASSPGFNEKLFF.

The genes are TRBV27 and TRBJ2-7, with D possibly TRBD1 on 6 matching bases. The CDR3 runs to 17 residues. Trimming stripped 4 bases from V and 1 base from J, with 20 bases between. Germline CDR1 and CDR2: MNHEY and SMNVEV (reference sequence). The CDR3 region has the DNA TGTGCCAGCAGTTATATTCCCCTAGGGGGTAATTCCTACGAGCAGTACTTC. Translated: CASSYIPLGGNSYEQYF.

The V call is TRBV7-9, the J call TRBJ2-6, with D unresolved. The germline CDR1 and CDR2 sequences are SEHNR and FQNEAQ (reference sequence). The length of the CDR3 is 17 residues. With 1 base removed from V and 0 bases from J, the gap between germline ends came to 10 bases. CDR3 loop: CASSLGDSSSGANVLTF. As DNA, the CDR3 is TGTGCCAGCAGCTTAGGTGACTCTAGCTCTGGGGCCAACGTCCTGACTTTC.

The chain recombines TRBV2 with TRBJ1-1, with TRBD1 matching over 10 bases. The CDR3 spans 15 residues. The V gene's germline CDR1 is SNHLY and CDR2 FYNNEI. The V segment lost 7 bases and the J segment 5 bases; nucleotides outside the gene matches: 10. The CDR3 nucleotides read TGTGCCAGCATTTCGGACAGGGGGTACGTTACTGAAGCTTTCTTT. This codes for CASISDRGYVTEAFF.

V gene TRBV5-1 combines with J gene TRBJ1-1; 10 nucleotides match TRBD1. With 4 bases clipped from V and 5 bases from J, the junction kept 8 bases outside the gene matches. The CDR3 runs 15 residues. CDR1 SGHRS and CDR2 YFSETQ come from the germline V gene. The CDR3 sequence: CASSLWTGGETEAFF. The CDR3 bases are TGCGCCAGCAGCCTCTGGACAGGGGGAGAGACTGAAGCTTTCTTT.

V usage is TRBV24-1 and J usage is TRBJ2-5; D not resolved. CDR1 and CDR2 from the germline V gene are KGHDR and SFDVKD. This CDR3 is built from 14 residues. V was trimmed by 1 base and J by 7 bases, leaving 12 bases between them. In nucleotides, the CDR3 is TGTGCCACCAGTGATTTACGCGGTGGTCGGACCCAGTACTTC. Translating it yields CATSDLRGGRTQYF.

This rearrangement joins TRBV12-3 or TRBV12-4 to TRBJ2-3, with D possibly being TRBD1 (6 bases). The CDR3 runs 12 residues. Deletions cut 5 bases from V and 8 bases from J, with 11 bases between. This chain's CDR3 is CASSTGFRTQYF. In DNA form, the CDR3 reads TGTGCCAGCAGTACAGGGTTCCGTACGCAGTATTTT.

The chain recombines TRBV6-1 with TRBJ2-1; D may be TRBD2 (7 bases). Trimming pared 0 bases from V and 9 bases from J, leaving 18 bases between. The CDR3 runs to 16 residues. CDR1 and CDR2 from the germline V gene are MNHNS and SASEGT. DNA for the CDR3: TGTGCCAGCAGTGAAGCGTTGGGGGGGGGCCACGGTGAGCAGTTCTTC. Protein sequence: CASSEALGGGHGEQFF.

The chain recombines TRBV24-1 with TRBJ2-7; D might be TRBD1 (6 bases). With 2 bases removed from V and 0 bases from J, the gap between germline ends came to 13 bases. CDR3 length: 16 residues. The V gene's germline CDR1 is KGHDR and CDR2 SFDVKD. The CDR3 DNA reads TGTGCCACCAGTGATTCAGGGGAGAGAAGCTCCTACGAGCAGTACTTC. Residues: CATSDSGERSSYEQYF.

Note on this clone: This same CDR3 is encoded by further DNA sequences in the sample. This sequence joins TRBV18 and TRBJ2-7, with D unresolved. Germline V gene data show CDR1 as KGHSH and CDR2 as LQKENI. The V end lost 3 bases, the J end lost 3 bases, and 9 bases lay between the germline ends. The CDR3 has 13 residues. The CDR3 DNA reads TGTGCCAGCTCACCTGGGCAGAACTACGAGCAGTACTTC. Its translation is CASSPGQNYEQYF.

The chain combines TRBV19 with TRBJ2-4; 7 bases map to TRBD1. With V trimmed by 5 bases and J by 0 bases, 4 bases remained unmatched. Germline V gene data show CDR1 as LNHDA and CDR2 as SQIVND (reference sequence). The CDR3 is 15 amino acids. The CDR3 DNA reads TGTGCCAGTAGTGGGGACAGTCTAGCCAAAAACATTCAGTACTTC. It is translated as CASSGDSLAKNIQYF.

The chain has TRBV3-1 (or the pseudogene TRBV3-2) and TRBJ2-1; 11 bases match TRBD1. The J segment lost 7 bases and the V segment lost 6 bases, leaving 2 bases of the junction unmatched. The CDR3 sequence is 13 residues long. The germline V gene has CDR1 LGHDT and CDR2 YNNKEL (reference sequence). The CDR3 here is CASRDRGRNEQFF. The CDR3 coding sequence is TGTGCCAGCAGGGACAGGGGGCGTAATGAGCAGTTCTTC.

The chain is built from TRBV5-1 and TRBJ1-1; TRBD1 matches 8 bases. Germline values: CDR1 SGHRS, CDR2 YFSETQ. This CDR3 is 15 amino acids long. The V segment lost 6 bases and the J segment 4 bases; nucleotides outside the gene matches: 11. The CDR3 loop is CASTDRVGAGTEAFF. CDR3 sequence (DNA): TGCGCCAGCACGGACAGGGTGGGTGCCGGCACTGAAGCTTTCTTT.

J is TRBJ1-2 and V is TRBV9; a weak D match, TRBD1 (6 bases). V dropped 0 bases and J dropped 5 bases, with 11 bases sitting between them. This CDR3 contains 14 residues. From germline, CDR1 is SGDLS and CDR2 YYNGEE. The CDR3 loop reads CASSVGSQGYGYTF. CDR3 in DNA: TGTGCCAGCAGCGTAGGTTCACAGGGTTATGGCTACACCTTC.

The chain couples TRBV30 to TRBJ1-2; D ambiguous. This CDR3 is built from 12 residues. Trimming took off 4 bases at V and 8 bases at J, with 14 bases between the two ends. Looked up from germline, CDR1 is GTSNPN and CDR2 is SVGIG (reference sequence). CDR3 loop: CAWTVRQEGYTF. DNA of the CDR3: TGTGCCTGGACCGTCAGGCAAGAAGGCTACACCTTC.

In its sample, this clone was seen once. CDR3 DNA: TGTGCCAGCAGTTCTAAGCTTAACACTGAAGCTTTCTTT. Translation: CASSSKLNTEAFF. This sequence joins TRBV27 and TRBJ1-1; D remains ambiguous. The V and J ends lost 4 bases and 2 bases respectively, with 8 bases between them. Germline V gene lookup returns CDR1 MNHEY and CDR2 SMNVEV (reference sequence). The CDR3 consists of 13 residues.

About this clone: One end of the junction fails to match germline, which may point to a read error. The rearrangement links TRBV30 to TRBJ1-2; D remains unclear. From germline, CDR1 is GTSNPN and CDR2 SVGIG (reference sequence). This CDR3 contains 11 residues. This chain's CDR3 is CAWSVVQAEDF. In DNA, the CDR3 is TGTGCCTGGAGTGTGGTCCAGGCAGAAGACTTC.

The rearrangement uses TRBV12-5 and TRBJ1-5; tentatively, D is TRBD1 (6 bases). This CDR3 is built from 16 residues. The germline V gene has CDR1 LGHNT and CDR2 FRNRAP. Trimming removed 0 bases at V and 5 bases at J, with 14 bases between. This CDR3 is CASGLVLGHRHQPQHF. DNA of the CDR3: TGTGCTAGTGGTTTGGTCTTGGGACATCGCCATCAGCCCCAGCATTTT.

On this clone: Other DNA sequences in this sample translate to the same CDR3. The rearrangement links TRBV13 to TRBJ2-7; a possible D gene is TRBD2 (5 bases). The CDR3 runs to 13 residues. CDR1 and CDR2 (germline): PRHDT, FYEKMQ (reference sequence). With 5 bases removed from V and 3 bases from J, the gap between germline ends came to 11 bases. CDR3 nucleotide sequence: TGTGCCAGCAGCGCCAGCGAGGGCTACGAGCAGTACTTC. It codes for CASSASEGYEQYF.